One and the same sample provided the 9 T cell receptor beta chains below, sequenced in a study of T cell responses to AZD1222 COVID-19 vaccine. Assay: immunoSEQ multiplex PCR; the TCRdb copy retains only in-frame clones and omits some. The data show 150,000 to 200,000 clones, around nine tenths seen once. The sequencing used peripheral blood, collected on day 0 of AZD1222 vaccination. All receptors derive from an adult in good health.

V is TRBV4-2 and J is TRBJ1-2, with 11 bases aligning to TRBD1. Germline assignment: CDR1 LGHNA and CDR2 YNFKEQ. With 1 base clipped from V and 6 bases from J, the junction kept 10 bases outside the gene matches. This CDR3 spans 17 amino acids. CDR3 in amino acids: CASSQASGTGGFHGYTF. The CDR3 DNA reads TGTGCCAGCAGCCAAGCGTCCGGGACAGGGGGTTTTCATGGCTACACCTTC.

The rearrangement joins TRBV19 to TRBJ2-2; 10 bases align to TRBD1. The CDR3 spans 15 residues. After removal of 8 bases from V and 3 bases from J, the junction contained 6 bases not matched to a gene. CDR1 is LNHDA, CDR2 SQIVND, per germline (reference sequence). CDR3 in amino acids: CASAGTGAYTGELFF. The CDR3 bases are TGTGCCAGTGCCGGGACAGGGGCCTACACCGGGGAGCTGTTTTTT.

The J gene is TRBJ1-4, the V gene TRBV19; TRBD1 aligns across 9 bases. This CDR3 is 16 amino acids long. V gave up 4 bases and J gave up 0 bases; unmatched junction bases: 3. Germline V gene data show CDR1 as LNHDA and CDR2 as SQIVND (reference sequence). Written as DNA, the CDR3 is TGTGCCAGTAGTACGGGGACAGGGACAACTAATGAAAAACTGTTTTTT. Protein product: CASSTGTGTTNEKLFF.

The rearrangement links TRBV5-4 to TRBJ1-1; D is ambiguous. CDR3 length: 15 amino acids. Trimming pared 4 bases from V and 1 base from J, leaving 14 bases between. Germline V gives CDR1 SGHNT, CDR2 YYREEE (reference sequence). CDR3 loop: CASSPPPPENTEAFF. In nucleotides, the CDR3 is TGTGCCAGCAGCCCTCCACCTCCAGAGAACACTGAAGCTTTCTTT.

This chain links TRBV6-5 with TRBJ1-2; a possible D gene is TRBD1 (6 bases). In germline, CDR1 is MNHEY, CDR2 SVGAGI. V was cut by 6 bases and J by 0 bases, with 14 bases left in between. The CDR3 loop spans 15 amino acids. CDR3 amino acids: CASSLGDISNYGYTF. The DNA of the CDR3 is TGTGCCAGCAGCCTCGGGGACATATCTAACTATGGCTACACCTTC.

The chain carries TRBV6-6 and TRBJ1-1, with a tentative D call TRBD1 (5 bases). The CDR3 has 14 residues. Germline CDR1 reads MNHNY; CDR2 reads SVGAGI (reference sequence). V gave up 2 bases and J gave up 5 bases, with 12 bases separating them. The CDR3 DNA reads as TGTGCCAGCAGTTACACGGGGCGGAGGACTGAAGCTTTCTTT. The encoded protein is CASSYTGRRTEAFF.

The DNA for the CDR3 is TGTGCCAGCTTTCCCGGGGGGCGAGGCGGGGAGCTGTTTTTT. Translating gives CASFPGGRGGELFF. V usage is TRBV28 and J usage is TRBJ2-2, with D tentatively TRBD2 (7 bases). The V and J ends lost 8 bases and 7 bases respectively, with 17 bases between them. Germline V gives CDR1 MDHEN, CDR2 SYDVKM. CDR3 length: 14 residues.

This chain uses TRBV5-1 with TRBJ2-3; 8 positions match TRBD1. Germline V gene lookup returns CDR1 SGHRS and CDR2 YFSETQ. V was clipped by 4 bases and J by 4 bases; unmatched bases: 11. The CDR3 loop spans 16 amino acids. In DNA, the CDR3 is TGCGCCAGCAGCGATACGGACAGGGCTCTTGCAGATACGCAGTATTTT. This encodes CASSDTDRALADTQYF.

The chain joins TRBV19 to TRBJ1-5; D is ambiguous. CDR3 size: 13 residues. The V gene's germline CDR1 is LNHDA and CDR2 SQIVND (reference sequence). V gave up 7 bases and J gave up 3 bases, with 10 bases separating them. The CDR3 spells CASIGPYNQPQHF. The CDR3 region has the DNA TGTGCCAGTATTGGCCCGTACAATCAGCCCCAGCATTTT.